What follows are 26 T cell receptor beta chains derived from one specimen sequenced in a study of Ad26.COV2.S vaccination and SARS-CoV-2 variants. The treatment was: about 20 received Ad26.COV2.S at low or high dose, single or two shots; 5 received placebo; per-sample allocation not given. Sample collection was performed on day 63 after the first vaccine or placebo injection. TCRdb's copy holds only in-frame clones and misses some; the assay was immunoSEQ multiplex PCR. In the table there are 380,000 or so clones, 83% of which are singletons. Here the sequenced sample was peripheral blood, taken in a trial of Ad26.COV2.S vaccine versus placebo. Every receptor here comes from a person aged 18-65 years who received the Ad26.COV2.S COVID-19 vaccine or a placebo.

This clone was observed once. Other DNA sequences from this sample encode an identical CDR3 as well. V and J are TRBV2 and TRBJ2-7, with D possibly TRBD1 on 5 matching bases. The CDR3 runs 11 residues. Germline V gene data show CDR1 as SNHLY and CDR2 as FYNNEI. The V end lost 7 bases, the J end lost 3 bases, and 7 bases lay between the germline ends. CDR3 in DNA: TGTGCCAGCAAGACAGACTACGAGCAGTACTTC. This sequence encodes CASKTDYEQYF.

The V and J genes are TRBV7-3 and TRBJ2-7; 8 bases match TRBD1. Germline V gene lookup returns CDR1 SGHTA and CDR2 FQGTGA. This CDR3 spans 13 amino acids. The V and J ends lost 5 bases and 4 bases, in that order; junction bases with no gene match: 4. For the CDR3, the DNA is TGTGCCAGCAGCCCAACAGGGGGATACGAGCAGTACTTC. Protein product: CASSPTGGYEQYF.

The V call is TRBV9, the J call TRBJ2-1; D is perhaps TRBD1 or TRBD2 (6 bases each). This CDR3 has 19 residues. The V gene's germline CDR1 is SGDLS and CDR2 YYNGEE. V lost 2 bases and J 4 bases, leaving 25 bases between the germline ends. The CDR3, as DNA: TGTGCCAGCAGCGTTGGAGTTGGACTTCTCCGGGGGCTGTACAATGAGCAGTTCTTC. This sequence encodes CASSVGVGLLRGLYNEQFF.

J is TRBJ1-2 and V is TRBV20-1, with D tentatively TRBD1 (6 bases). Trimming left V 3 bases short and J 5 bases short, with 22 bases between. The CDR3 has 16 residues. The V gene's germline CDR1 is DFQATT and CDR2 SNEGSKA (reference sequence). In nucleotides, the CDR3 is TGCAGTGCTAGTGACAGGCGAACCCCTCATGGATATGGCTACACCTTC. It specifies CSASDRRTPHGYGYTF.

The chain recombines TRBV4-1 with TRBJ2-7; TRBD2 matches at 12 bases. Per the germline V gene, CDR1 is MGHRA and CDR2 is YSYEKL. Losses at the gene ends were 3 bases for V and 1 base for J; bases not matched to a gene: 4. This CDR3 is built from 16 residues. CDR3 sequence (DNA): TGCGCCAGCAGCCAGATTGGACTAGCGGGGTCCTACGAGCAGTACTTC. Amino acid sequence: CASSQIGLAGSYEQYF.

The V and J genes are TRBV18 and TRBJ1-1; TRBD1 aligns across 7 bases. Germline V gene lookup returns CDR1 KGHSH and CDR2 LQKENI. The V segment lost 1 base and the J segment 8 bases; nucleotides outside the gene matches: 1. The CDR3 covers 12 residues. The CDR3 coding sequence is TGTGCCAGCTCACCACTACAGGGGGAAGCTTTCTTT. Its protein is CASSPLQGEAFF.

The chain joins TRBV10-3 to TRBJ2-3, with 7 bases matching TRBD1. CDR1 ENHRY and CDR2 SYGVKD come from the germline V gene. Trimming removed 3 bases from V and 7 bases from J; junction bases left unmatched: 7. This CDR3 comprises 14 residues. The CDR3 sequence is CAISETSRGNTQYF. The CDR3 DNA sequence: TGTGCCATCAGTGAAACCTCCAGGGGGAATACGCAGTATTTT.

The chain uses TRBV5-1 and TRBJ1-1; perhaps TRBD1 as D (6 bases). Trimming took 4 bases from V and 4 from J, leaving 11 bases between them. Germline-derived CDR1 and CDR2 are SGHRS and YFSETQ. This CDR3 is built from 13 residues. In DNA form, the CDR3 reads TGCGCCAGCAGCCCTACAGGGCTCACTGAAGCTTTCTTT. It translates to CASSPTGLTEAFF.

CDR3 bases: TGTGCCACCAGCCCTGGCTGGGCAGGGGAATATGGCTACACCTTC. It codes for CATSPGWAGEYGYTF. This chain joins TRBV15 and TRBJ1-2; the D gene is possibly TRBD1 (6 bases). CDR3 size: 15 residues. Deletions cut 5 bases from V and 5 bases from J, with 18 bases between. The germline CDR1 and CDR2 sequences are LNHNV and YYDKDF (reference sequence).

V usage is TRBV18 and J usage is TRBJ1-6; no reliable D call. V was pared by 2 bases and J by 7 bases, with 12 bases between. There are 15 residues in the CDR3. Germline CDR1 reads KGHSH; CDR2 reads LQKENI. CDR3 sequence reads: CASSPGRPLNSPLHF. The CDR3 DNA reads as TGTGCCAGCTCACCAGGACGGCCACTGAATTCACCCCTCCACTTT.

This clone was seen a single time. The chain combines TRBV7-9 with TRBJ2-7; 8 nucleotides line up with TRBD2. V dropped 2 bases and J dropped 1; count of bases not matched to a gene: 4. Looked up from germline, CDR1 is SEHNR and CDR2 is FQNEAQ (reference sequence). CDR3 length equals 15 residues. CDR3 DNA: TGTGCCAGCAGCTTAAGCGGGAGCGCTTCCTACGAGCAGTACTTC. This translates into CASSLSGSASYEQYF. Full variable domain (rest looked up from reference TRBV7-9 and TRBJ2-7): DTGVSQNPRHKITKRGQNVTFRCDPISEHNRLYWYRQTLGQGPEFLTYFQNEAQLEKSRLLSDRFSAERPKGSFSTLEIQRTEQGDSAMYLCASSLSGSASYEQYFGPGTRLTVT.

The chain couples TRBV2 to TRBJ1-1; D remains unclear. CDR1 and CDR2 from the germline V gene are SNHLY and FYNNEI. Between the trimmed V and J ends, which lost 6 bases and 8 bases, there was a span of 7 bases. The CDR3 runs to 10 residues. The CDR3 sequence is CASRELEAFF. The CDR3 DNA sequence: TGTGCCAGCAGAGAGTTAGAAGCTTTCTTT.

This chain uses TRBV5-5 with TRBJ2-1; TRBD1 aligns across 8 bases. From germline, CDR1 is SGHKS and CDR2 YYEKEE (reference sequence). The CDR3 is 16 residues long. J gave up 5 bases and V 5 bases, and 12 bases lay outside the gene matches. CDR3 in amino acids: CASRGLGTGPNNEQFF. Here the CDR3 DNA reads TGTGCCAGCAGGGGATTGGGGACAGGACCAAACAATGAGCAGTTCTTC.

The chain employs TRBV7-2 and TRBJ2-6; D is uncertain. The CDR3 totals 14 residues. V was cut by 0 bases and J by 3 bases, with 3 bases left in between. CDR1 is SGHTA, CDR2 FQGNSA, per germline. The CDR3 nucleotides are TGTGCCAGCAGCTTAGCGCTTGGGGCCAACGTCCTGACTTTC. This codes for CASSLALGANVLTF.

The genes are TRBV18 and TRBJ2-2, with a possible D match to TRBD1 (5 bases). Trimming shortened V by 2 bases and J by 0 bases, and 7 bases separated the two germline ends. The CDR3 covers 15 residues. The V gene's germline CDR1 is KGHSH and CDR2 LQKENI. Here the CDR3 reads CASSPARANTGELFF. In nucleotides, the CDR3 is TGTGCCAGCTCACCAGCCAGGGCGAACACCGGGGAGCTGTTTTTT.

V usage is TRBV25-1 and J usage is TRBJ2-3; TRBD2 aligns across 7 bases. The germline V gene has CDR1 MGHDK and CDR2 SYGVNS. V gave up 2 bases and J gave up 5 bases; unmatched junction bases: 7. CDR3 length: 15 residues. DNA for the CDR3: TGTGCCAGCAGTGAAATGGGGGGGGTTGGAGATACGCAGTATTTT. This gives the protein CASSEMGGVGDTQYF.

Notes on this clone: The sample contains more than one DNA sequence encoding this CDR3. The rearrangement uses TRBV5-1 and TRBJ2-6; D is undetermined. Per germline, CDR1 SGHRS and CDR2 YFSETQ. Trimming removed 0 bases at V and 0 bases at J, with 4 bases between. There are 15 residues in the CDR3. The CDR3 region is CASSLGSSGANVLTF. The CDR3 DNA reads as TGCGCCAGCAGCTTGGGTAGCTCTGGGGCCAACGTCCTGACTTTC.

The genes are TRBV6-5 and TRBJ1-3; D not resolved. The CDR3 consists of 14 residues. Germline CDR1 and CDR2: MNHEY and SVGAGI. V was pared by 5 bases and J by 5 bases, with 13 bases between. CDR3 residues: CASSPPGGRNTIYF. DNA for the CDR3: TGTGCCAGCAGTCCCCCGGGAGGACGAAACACCATATATTTT.

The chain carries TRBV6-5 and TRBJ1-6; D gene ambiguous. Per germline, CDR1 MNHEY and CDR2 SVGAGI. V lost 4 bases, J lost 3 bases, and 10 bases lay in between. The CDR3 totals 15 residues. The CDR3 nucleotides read TGTGCCAGCAGTTTAGCACAGCGCTATAATTCACCCCTCCACTTT. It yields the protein CASSLAQRYNSPLHF.

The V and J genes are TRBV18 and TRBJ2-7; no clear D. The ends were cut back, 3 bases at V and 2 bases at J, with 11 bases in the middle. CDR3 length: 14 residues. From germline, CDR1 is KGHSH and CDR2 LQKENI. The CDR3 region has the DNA TGTGCCAGCTCACCGTCGATACAGACCTACGAGCAGTACTTC. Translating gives CASSPSIQTYEQYF.

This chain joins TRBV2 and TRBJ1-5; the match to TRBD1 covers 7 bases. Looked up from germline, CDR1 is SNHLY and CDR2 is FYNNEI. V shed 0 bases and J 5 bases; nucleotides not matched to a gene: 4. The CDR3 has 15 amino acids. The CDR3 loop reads CASSEAPRGHQPQHF. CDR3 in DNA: TGTGCCAGCAGTGAAGCGCCGAGGGGGCATCAGCCCCAGCATTTT.

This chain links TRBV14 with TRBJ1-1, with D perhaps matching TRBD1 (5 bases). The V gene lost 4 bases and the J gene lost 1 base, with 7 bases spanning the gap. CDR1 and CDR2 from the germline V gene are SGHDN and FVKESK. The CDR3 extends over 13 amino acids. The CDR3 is CASSPGWNTEAFF. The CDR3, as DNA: TGTGCCAGCAGCCCAGGGTGGAACACTGAAGCTTTCTTT.

CDR3 residues: CASSIGGLSNQPQHF. The CDR3 region has the DNA TGTGCCAGCAGTATTGGGGGACTTAGCAATCAGCCCCAGCATTTT. The chain is built from TRBV6-5 and TRBJ1-5, with TRBD1 as a possible D gene (5 bases). The V gene lost 5 bases and the J gene lost 0 bases, with 11 bases spanning the gap. CDR3 length equals 15 residues. Looked up from germline, CDR1 is MNHEY and CDR2 is SVGAGI.

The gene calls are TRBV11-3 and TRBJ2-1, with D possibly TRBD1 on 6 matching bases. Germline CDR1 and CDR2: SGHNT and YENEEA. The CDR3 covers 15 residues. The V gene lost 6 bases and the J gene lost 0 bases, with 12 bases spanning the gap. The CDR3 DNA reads TGTGCCAGCAGTCGCGACAGGAGCTCCTACAATGAGCAGTTCTTC. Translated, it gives CASSRDRSSYNEQFF.

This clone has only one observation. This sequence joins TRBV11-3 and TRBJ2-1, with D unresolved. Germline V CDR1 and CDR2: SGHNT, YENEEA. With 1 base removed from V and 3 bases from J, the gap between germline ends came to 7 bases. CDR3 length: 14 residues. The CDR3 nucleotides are TGTGCCAGCAGCTTAGTCGGCAGCTACAATGAGCAGTTCTTC. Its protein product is CASSLVGSYNEQFF.

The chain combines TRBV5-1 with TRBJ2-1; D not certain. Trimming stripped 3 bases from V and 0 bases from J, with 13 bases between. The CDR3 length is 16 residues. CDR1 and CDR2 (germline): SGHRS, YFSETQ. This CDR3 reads CASSWPGRYSYNEQFF. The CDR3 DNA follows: TGCGCCAGCAGCTGGCCGGGCCGCTACTCCTACAATGAGCAGTTCTTC.